The 11 T cell receptor beta chains below all came from one sample that was sequenced in a study of T cell responses to AZD1222 COVID-19 vaccine. Some clones are missing from TCRdb's copy, which holds only in-frame ones; the method was immunoSEQ multiplex PCR. Among around 180,000 clones listed, about nine tenths were seen once. Sequenced here: peripheral blood, sampled on day 0 of AZD1222 vaccination. These receptors were collected from an adult in good health.

J is TRBJ1-2 and V is TRBV6-2 or TRBV6-3; 7 bases map to TRBD1. J was trimmed by 6 bases and V by 0 bases; bases with no gene match: 7. CDR3 size: 15 residues. Germline V lookup: CDR1 MNHEY, CDR2 SVGEGT. The CDR3 spells CASSYSVGGQDGYTF. The CDR3 nucleotides are TGTGCCAGCAGTTACTCGGTTGGTGGACAGGATGGCTACACCTTC.

The J gene is TRBJ1-6, the V gene TRBV28; TRBD1 matches at 7 bases. Unmatched junction bases numbered 8, after V lost 5 bases and J lost 7 bases. Germline V gives CDR1 MDHEN, CDR2 SYDVKM. The CDR3 loop spans 15 amino acids. The CDR3 sequence: CASSLTTGLNSPLHF. The CDR3 DNA follows: TGTGCCAGCAGTCTTACGACAGGGTTAAATTCACCCCTCCACTTT.

The chain carries TRBV19 and TRBJ2-1; 15 nucleotides line up with TRBD2. CDR1 LNHDA and CDR2 SQIVND come from the germline V gene (reference sequence). The ends lost 0 bases at V and 4 bases at J; junction bases unmatched: 10. The CDR3 extends over 20 amino acids. This CDR3 is CASSIDFWTSGRDKYNEQFF. In nucleotides, the CDR3 is TGTGCCAGTAGTATAGATTTTTGGACTAGCGGGAGGGATAAATACAATGAGCAGTTCTTC.

In DNA form, the CDR3 reads TGTGCCAGCAGCCGCAGGGGGCGTGCAACCTACGAGCAGTACTTC. It translates to CASSRRGRATYEQYF. The chain uses TRBV3-1 (or the pseudogene TRBV3-2) and TRBJ2-7; TRBD1 aligns across 8 bases. CDR1 and CDR2 (germline): LGHDT, YNNKEL (reference sequence). The CDR3 runs 15 residues. The V segment lost 4 bases and the J segment 2 bases; nucleotides outside the gene matches: 7.

The chain carries TRBV2 and TRBJ1-5; weak D call: TRBD1 (5 bases). V was clipped by 6 bases and J by 0 bases, with 12 bases between them. The CDR3 runs 15 residues. CDR1 and CDR2 (germline): SNHLY, FYNNEI. This CDR3 reads CASRAGGVSNQPQHF. The CDR3 DNA follows: TGTGCCAGCAGGGCCGGGGGGGTTAGCAATCAGCCCCAGCATTTT. Based on the CDR3 plus reference TRBV2 and TRBJ1-5, the full variable domain is EPEVTQTPSHQVTQMGQEVILRCVPISNHLYFYWYRQILGQKVEFLVSFYNNEISEKSEIFDDQFSVERPDGSNFTLKIRSTKLEDSAMYFCASRAGGVSNQPQHFGDGTRLSIL.

V usage is TRBV6-6 and J usage is TRBJ1-3; tentatively, D is TRBD1 (6 bases). The V and J ends lost 2 bases and 3 bases respectively, with 11 bases between them. This CDR3 has 15 residues. The germline gives CDR1 MNHNY, CDR2 SVGAGI (reference sequence). The CDR3 is CASSYEGEGGNTIYF. The CDR3 DNA reads as TGTGCCAGCAGTTACGAGGGGGAGGGTGGAAACACCATATATTTT.

This rearrangement joins TRBV5-5 to TRBJ2-2, with D tentatively TRBD1 (6 bases). The V gene lost 0 bases and the J gene lost 6 bases, with 15 bases spanning the gap. The CDR3 covers 16 residues. Germline V gives CDR1 SGHKS, CDR2 YYEKEE (reference sequence). This CDR3 is CASSLVVAGESGELFF. In DNA form, the CDR3 reads TGTGCCAGCAGCTTGGTAGTCGCAGGGGAATCCGGGGAGCTGTTTTTT.

The chain recombines TRBV19 with TRBJ2-5; D is possibly TRBD2 (6 bases). Germline CDR1 and CDR2: LNHDA and SQIVND (reference sequence). Trimming pared 7 bases from V and 2 bases from J, leaving 20 bases between. The CDR3 length is 16 residues. CDR3 protein: CASTSGTPRGQETQYF. The CDR3 bases are TGTGCCAGTACCTCCGGGACTCCTCGGGGACAAGAGACCCAGTACTTC.

This sequence joins TRBV30 and TRBJ2-7; D uncertain. Trimming pared 2 bases from V and 7 bases from J, leaving 15 bases between. CDR1 and CDR2 from the germline V gene are GTSNPN and SVGIG (reference sequence). This CDR3 spans 13 amino acids. CDR3 amino acids: CAWSLGPTEEQYF. In DNA, the CDR3 is TGTGCCTGGAGTTTGGGCCCGACGGAGGAGCAGTACTTC.

This clone was counted once. The V call is TRBV3-1 (or the pseudogene TRBV3-2), the J call TRBJ2-2; a possible D gene is TRBD2 (6 bases). Per germline, CDR1 LGHDT and CDR2 YNNKEL (reference sequence). This CDR3 is 13 amino acids long. V lost 4 bases and J lost 8, with 11 bases in between. The CDR3: CASSPTRSGELFF. For the CDR3, the DNA is TGTGCCAGCAGCCCGACTAGATCGGGGGAGCTGTTTTTT.

The gene calls are TRBV25-1 and TRBJ2-7; D might be TRBD2 (6 bases). The germline V and J ends were trimmed by 5 bases and 2 bases, with 16 bases remaining between them. The CDR3 totals 15 residues. Germline CDR1 reads MGHDK; CDR2 reads SYGVNS. In DNA form, the CDR3 reads TGTGCCAGCAGTTCTCCTGGGCGCGGGGCCTACGAGCAGTACTTC. As protein: CASSSPGRGAYEQYF.